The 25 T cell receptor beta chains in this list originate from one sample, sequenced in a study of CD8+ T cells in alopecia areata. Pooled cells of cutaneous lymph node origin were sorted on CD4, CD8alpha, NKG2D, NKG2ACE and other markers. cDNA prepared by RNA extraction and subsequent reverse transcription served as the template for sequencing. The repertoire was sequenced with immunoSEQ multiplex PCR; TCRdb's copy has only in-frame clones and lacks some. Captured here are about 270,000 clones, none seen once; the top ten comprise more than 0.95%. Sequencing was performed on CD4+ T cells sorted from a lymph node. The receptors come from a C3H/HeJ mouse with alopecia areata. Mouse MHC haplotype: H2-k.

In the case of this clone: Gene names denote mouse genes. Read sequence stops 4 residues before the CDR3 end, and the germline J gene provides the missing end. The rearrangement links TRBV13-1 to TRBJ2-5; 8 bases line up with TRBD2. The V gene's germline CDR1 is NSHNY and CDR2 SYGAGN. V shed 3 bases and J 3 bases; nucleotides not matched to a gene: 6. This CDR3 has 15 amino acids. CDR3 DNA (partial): TGTGCCAGCAGTGGGCCGGGACTGGAGCAAGAC. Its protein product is CASSGPGLEQD. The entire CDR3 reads CASSGPGLEQDTQYF.

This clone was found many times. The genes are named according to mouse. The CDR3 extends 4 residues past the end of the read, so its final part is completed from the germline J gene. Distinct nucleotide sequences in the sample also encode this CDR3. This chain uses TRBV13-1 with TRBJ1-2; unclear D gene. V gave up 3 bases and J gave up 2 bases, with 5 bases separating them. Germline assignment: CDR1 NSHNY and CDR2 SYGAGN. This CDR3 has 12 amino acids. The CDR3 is CASSGRNSDYTF. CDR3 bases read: TGTGCCAGCAGTGGCAGGAACTCC.

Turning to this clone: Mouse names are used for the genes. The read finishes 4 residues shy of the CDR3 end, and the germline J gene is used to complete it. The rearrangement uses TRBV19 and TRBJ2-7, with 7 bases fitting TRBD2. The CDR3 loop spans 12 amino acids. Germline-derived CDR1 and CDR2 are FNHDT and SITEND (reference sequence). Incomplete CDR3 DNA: TGTGCCAGCAGGACTGGGCGGTAT. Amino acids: CASRTGRY. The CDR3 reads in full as CASRTGRYEQYF.

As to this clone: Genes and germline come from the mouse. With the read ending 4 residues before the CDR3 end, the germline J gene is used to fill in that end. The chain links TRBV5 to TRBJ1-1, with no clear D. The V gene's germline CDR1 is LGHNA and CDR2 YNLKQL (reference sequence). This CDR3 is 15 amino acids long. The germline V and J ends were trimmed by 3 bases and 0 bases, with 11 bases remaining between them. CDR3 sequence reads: CASSHQNSANTEVFF. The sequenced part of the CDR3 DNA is TGTGCCAGCAGCCACCAAAACAGTGCAAACACA.

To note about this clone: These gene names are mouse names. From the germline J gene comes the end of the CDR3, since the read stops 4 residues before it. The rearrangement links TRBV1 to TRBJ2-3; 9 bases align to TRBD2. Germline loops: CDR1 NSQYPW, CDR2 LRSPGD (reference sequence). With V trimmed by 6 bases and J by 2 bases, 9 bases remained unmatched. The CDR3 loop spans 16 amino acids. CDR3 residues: CTCRGGGALSAETLYF. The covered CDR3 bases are TGCACCTGCAGAGGTGGGGGGGCGCTGTCTGCAGAA.

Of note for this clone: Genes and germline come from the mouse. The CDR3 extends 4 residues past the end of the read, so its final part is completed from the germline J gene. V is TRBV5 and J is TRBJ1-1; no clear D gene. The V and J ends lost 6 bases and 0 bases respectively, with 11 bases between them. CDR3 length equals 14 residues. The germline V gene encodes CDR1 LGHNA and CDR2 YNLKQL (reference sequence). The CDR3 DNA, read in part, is TGTGCCAGCAGTCCCTCAACTGCAAACACA. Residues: CASSPSTANT. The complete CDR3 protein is CASSPSTANTEVFF.

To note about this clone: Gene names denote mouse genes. The covered CDR3 bases are TGTGCCAGCAGTGATGCATGGACAGCAAACTCC. This codes for CASSDAWTANS. The entire CDR3 sequence reads CASSDAWTANSDYTF. This sequence joins TRBV13-1 and TRBJ1-2; the D gene is possibly TRBD1 (6 bases). The CDR3 end falls 4 residues outside the read, so it is completed with the germline J gene. The CDR3 is made up of 15 amino acids. The V gene's germline CDR1 is NSHNY and CDR2 SYGAGN. V lost 0 bases to trimming and J lost 0 bases, with 9 bases between them.

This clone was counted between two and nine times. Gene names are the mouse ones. CDR3 DNA, as far as it was read: TGCACCTGCAGTGAGAACAGGGGATCC. It is translated as CTCSENRGS. The entire CDR3 protein is CTCSENRGSDYTF. The gene calls are TRBV1 and TRBJ1-2; 7 nucleotides agree with TRBD1. The CDR3 is cut off 4 residues early in the read; its end comes from the germline J gene. Germline-derived CDR1 and CDR2 are NSQYPW and LRSPGD (reference sequence). This CDR3 has 13 amino acids.

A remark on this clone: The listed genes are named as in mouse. The part of the CDR3 DNA that was read is TGTGCCAGCAGCCTCTCAGGGGAGGGCCAAGAC. The encoded protein is CASSLSGEGQD. The whole CDR3 protein is CASSLSGEGQDTQYF. J is TRBJ2-5 and V is TRBV13-1; D may be TRBD1 (6 bases). From the germline J gene comes the end of the CDR3, since the read stops 4 residues before it. The V end was cut by 5 bases, the J end by 2 bases, with 15 bases between. This CDR3 region has 15 residues. Germline V gives CDR1 NSHNY, CDR2 SYGAGN.

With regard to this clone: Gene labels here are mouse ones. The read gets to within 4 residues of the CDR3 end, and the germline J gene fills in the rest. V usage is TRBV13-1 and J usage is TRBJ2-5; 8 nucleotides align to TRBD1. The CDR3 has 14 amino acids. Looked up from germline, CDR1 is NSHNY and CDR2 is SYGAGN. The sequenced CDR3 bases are TGTGCCAGCAGACCCGACAGGGGACAGGAC. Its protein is CASRPDRGQD. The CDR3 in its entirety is CASRPDRGQDTQYF.

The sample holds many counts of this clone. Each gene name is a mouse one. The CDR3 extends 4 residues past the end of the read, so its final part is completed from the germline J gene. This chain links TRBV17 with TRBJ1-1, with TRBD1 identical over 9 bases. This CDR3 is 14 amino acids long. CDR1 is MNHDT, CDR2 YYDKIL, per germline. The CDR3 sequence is CASSRDPGQGEVFF. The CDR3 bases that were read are TGTGCTAGCAGTAGAGACCCGGGACAGGGA.

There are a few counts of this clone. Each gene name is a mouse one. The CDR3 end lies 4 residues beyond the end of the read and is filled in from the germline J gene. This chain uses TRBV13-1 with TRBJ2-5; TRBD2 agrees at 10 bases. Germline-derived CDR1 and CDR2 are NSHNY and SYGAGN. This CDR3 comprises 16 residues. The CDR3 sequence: CASSDSPGGARDTQYF. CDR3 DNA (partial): TGTGCCAGCAGTGACTCCCCTGGGGGGGCGAGAGAC.

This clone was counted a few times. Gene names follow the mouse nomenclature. The part of the CDR3 DNA that was read is TGCACCTGCTCTAGTGCAGAA. This translates into CTCSSAE. The CDR3, in full, reads CTCSSAETLYF. V and J are TRBV1 and TRBJ2-3; no clear D. The read ends 4 residues shy of where the CDR3 ends; the end is completed using the germline J gene. Germline assignment: CDR1 NSQYPW and CDR2 LRSPGD (reference sequence). CDR3 length: 11 amino acids. Trimming removed 8 bases at V and 0 bases at J, with 3 bases between.

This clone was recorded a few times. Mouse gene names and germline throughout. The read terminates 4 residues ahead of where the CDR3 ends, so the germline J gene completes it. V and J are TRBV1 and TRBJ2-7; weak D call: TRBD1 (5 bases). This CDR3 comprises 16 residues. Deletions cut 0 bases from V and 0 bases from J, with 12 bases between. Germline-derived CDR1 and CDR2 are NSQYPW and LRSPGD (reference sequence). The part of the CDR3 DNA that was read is TGCACCTGCAGTGCAGATCTCGACAGTTTCTCCTAT. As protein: CTCSADLDSFSY. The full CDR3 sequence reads CTCSADLDSFSYEQYF.

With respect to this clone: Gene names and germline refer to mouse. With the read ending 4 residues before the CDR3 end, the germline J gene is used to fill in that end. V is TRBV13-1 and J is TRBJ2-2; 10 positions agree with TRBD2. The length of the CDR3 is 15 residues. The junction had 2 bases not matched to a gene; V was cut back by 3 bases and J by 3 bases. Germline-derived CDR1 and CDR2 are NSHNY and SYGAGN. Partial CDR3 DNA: TGTGCCAGCAGTGGGACTGGGGGCCACACCGGG. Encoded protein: CASSGTGGHTG. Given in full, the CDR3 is CASSGTGGHTGQLYF.

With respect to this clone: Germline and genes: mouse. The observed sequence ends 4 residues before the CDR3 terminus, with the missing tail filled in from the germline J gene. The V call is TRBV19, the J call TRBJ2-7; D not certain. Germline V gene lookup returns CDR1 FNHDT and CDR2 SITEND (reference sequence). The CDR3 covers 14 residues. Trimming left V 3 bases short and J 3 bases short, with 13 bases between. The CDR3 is CASSKTRQIYEQYF. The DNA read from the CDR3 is TGTGCCAGCAGTAAAACCCGACAAATCTAT.

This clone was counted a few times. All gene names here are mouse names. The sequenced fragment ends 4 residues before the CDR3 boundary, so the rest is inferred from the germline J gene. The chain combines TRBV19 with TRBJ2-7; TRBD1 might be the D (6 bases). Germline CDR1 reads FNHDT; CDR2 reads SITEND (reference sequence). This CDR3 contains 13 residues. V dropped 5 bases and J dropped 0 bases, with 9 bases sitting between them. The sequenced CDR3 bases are TGTGCCAGCAGGAGGGGGTTCTCCTAT. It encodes CASRRGFSY. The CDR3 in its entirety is CASRRGFSYEQYF.

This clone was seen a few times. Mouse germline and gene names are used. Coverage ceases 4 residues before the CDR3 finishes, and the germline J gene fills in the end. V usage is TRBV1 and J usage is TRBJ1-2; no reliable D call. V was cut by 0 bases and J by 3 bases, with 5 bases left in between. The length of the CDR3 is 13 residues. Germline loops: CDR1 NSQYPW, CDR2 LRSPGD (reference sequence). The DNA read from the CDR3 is TGCACCTGCAGTGCAGATACAGACTCC. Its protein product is CTCSADTDS. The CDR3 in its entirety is CTCSADTDSDYTF.

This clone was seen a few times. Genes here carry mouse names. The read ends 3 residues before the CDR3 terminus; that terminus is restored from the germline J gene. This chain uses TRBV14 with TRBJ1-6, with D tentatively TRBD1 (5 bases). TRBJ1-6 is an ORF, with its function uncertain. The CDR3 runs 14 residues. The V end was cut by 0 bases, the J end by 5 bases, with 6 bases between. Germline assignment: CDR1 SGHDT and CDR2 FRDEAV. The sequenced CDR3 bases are TGTGCCAGCAGTTTCTCAGGGAATAATTCGCCC. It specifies CASSFSGNNSP. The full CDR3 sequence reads CASSFSGNNSPLYF.

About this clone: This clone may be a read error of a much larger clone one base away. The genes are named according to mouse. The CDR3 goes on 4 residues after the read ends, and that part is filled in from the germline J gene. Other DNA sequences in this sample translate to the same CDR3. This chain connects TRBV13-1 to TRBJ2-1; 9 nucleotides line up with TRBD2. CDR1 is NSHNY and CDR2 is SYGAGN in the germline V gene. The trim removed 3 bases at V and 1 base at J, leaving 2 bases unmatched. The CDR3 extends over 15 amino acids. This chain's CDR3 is CASSGGLGNYAEQFF. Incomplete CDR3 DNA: TGTGCCAGCAGTGGAGGACTGGGGAACTATGCT.

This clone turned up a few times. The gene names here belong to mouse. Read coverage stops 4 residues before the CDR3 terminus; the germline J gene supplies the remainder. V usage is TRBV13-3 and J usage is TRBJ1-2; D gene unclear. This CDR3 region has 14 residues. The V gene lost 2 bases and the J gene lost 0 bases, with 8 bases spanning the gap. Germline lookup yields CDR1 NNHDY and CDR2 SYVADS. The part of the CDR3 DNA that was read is TGTGCCAGCAGTGAGTACAGAACAAACTCC. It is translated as CASSEYRTNS. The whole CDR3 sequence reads CASSEYRTNSDYTF.

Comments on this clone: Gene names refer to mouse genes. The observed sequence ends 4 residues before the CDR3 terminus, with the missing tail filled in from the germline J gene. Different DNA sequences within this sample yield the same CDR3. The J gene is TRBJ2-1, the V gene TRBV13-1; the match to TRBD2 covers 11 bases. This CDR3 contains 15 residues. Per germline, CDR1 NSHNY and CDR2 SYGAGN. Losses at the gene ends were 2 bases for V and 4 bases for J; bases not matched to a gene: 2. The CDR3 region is CASSEGTGGYAEQFF. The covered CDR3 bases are TGTGCCAGCAGTGAAGGGACTGGGGGTTATGCT.

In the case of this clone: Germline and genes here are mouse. The CDR3 spells CASGARGLAEQFF. CDR3 DNA, as far as it was read: TGTGCCAGCGGTGCCAGGGGGCTGGCT. J is TRBJ2-1 and V is TRBV13-2; 8 bases are shared with TRBD1. The read stops 4 residues short of the end of the CDR3; the missing end is completed from the germline J gene. This CDR3 contains 13 residues. Germline V CDR1 and CDR2: NNHNN, SYGAGS (reference sequence).

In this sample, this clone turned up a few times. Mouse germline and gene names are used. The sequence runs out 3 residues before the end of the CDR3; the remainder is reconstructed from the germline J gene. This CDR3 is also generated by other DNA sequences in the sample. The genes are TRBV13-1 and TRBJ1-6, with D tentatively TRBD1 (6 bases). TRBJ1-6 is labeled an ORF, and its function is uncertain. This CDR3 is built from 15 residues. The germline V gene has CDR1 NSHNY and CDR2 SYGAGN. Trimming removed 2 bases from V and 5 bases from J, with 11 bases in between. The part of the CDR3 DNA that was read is TGTGCCAGCAGTGAACCGGGACAAAATAATTCGCCC. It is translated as CASSEPGQNNSP. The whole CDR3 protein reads CASSEPGQNNSPLYF.

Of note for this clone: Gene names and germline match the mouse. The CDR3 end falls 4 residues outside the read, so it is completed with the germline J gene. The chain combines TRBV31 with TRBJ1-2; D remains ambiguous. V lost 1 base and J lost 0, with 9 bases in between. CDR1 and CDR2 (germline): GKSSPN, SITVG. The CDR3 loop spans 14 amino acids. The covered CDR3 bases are TGTGCCTGGAGTCACGCAGGTTCAAACTCC. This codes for CAWSHAGSNS. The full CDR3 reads CAWSHAGSNSDYTF.